This is a list of T cell receptor beta chains from one sample in a study of early T cells in non-severe SARS-CoV-2 infection. TCRdb used MiXCR to reprocess the 5' RACE reads, holding one entry per CDR3 protein. The sample consists of 50,000 to 75,000 distinct CDR3 sequences, 8.8% of them appearing once. The sample was whole blood, taken at baseline. The receptors derive from an adult who was a healthcare worker with PCR-confirmed SARS-CoV-2 infection or an uninfected control (not recorded which). The CDR3 runs from the conserved cysteine through the conserved F or W. A D gene is named only where the DNA matches it firmly. Clone size is stated in some rows and not others, as once, few, many or a class when expanded.

clone_size d_call j_call v_call cdr3_nt cdr3_aa
medium-sized - TRBJ2-1 TRBV7-7 TGTGCTAGCAGCCGCTCCGAAGATATAGGGGACCCTTACAATGAGCAGTTCTTC CASSRSEDIGDPYNEQFF
few - TRBJ2-7 TRBV7-9 TGTGCCAGCAGCTTAGCTCGACCCTACGAGCAGTACTTC CASSLARPYEQYF
many - TRBJ2-1 TRBV7-9 TGTGCCAGCAGCTTAGGAATAAATGAGCAGTTCTTC CASSLGINEQFF
many - TRBJ2-7 TRBV14 TGTGCCAGCAGCCCATGGGGTTACGAGCAGTACTTC CASSPWGYEQYF
few - TRBJ2-7 TRBV5-1 TGCGCCAGCAGCTCCAAGGAACTCAGGGGCTCCTACGAGCAGTACTTC CASSSKELRGSYEQYF
many - TRBJ2-5 TRBV3-1 TGTGCCAGCAGCCAACGGGAGACCCAGTACTTC CASSQRETQYF
many - TRBJ2-1 TRBV7-9 TGTGCCAGCAGTTCGGACAAAAGCACGCCCAATGAGCAGTTCTTC CASSSDKSTPNEQFF
- TRBD2 TRBJ2-5 TRBV6-6 TGTGCCAGCAGTTCCCTCTTAGCGGGAGGGCCGGAGACCCAGTACTTC CASSSLLAGGPETQYF
few TRBD1 TRBJ2-2 TRBV10-2 TGCGCCAGCAGAAAGACAGGGGACACCGGGGAGCTGTTTTTT CASRKTGDTGELFF
- TRBD1 TRBJ1-2 TRBV10-3 TGTGCCATCAGTCGTTCAGGGGGCAACTATGGCTACACCTTC CAISRSGGNYGYTF
few - TRBJ1-1 TRBV9 TGTGCCAGCAGCGTTCACAGGGAAGACACTGAAGCTTTCTTT CASSVHREDTEAFF
many - TRBJ2-1 TRBV7-6 TGTGCCAGCAGCTCCCGGGACCAAAACAATGAGCAGTTCTTC CASSSRDQNNEQFF
few TRBD1 TRBJ2-6 TRBV4-2 TGTGCCAGCAGCCAAGATACCCGGACAGGGGTGTCTGGGGCCAACGTCCTGACTTTC CASSQDTRTGVSGANVLTF
- - TRBJ1-2 TRBV18 TGTGCCAGCTCACCAAGTGGGGAAAATTATGGCTACACCTTC CASSPSGENYGYTF
- - TRBJ1-2 TRBV19 TGTGCCAGTAGCCCATCGACTCTCACCCATGGCTACACCTTC CASSPSTLTHGYTF
- TRBD2 TRBJ2-3 TRBV20-1 TGCAGTGCTCCTCCTATCCGGGAGGCACGAGGTGATACGCAGTATTTT CSAPPIREARGDTQYF
few - TRBJ1-6 TRBV7-8 TGTGCCAGCAGCCCGATAACCTTTGCACCCCTCCACTTT CASSPITFAPLHF